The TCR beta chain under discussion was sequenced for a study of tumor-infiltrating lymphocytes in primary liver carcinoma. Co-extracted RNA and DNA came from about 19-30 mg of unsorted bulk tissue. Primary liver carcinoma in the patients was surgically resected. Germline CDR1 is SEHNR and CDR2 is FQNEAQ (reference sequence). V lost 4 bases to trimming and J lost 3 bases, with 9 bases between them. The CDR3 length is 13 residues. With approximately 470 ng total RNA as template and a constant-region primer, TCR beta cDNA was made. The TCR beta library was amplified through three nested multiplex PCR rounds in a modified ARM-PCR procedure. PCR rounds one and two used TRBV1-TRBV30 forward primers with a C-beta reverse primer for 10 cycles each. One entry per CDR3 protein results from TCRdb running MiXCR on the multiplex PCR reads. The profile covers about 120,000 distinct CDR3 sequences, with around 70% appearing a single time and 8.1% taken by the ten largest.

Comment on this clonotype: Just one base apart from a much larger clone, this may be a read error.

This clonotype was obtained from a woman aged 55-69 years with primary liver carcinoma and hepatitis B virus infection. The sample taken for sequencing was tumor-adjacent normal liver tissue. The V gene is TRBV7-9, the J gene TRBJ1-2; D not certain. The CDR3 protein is CASSWQRDYGYTF. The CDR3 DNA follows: TGTGCCAGCAGCTGGCAGAGAGACTATGGCTACACCTTC.